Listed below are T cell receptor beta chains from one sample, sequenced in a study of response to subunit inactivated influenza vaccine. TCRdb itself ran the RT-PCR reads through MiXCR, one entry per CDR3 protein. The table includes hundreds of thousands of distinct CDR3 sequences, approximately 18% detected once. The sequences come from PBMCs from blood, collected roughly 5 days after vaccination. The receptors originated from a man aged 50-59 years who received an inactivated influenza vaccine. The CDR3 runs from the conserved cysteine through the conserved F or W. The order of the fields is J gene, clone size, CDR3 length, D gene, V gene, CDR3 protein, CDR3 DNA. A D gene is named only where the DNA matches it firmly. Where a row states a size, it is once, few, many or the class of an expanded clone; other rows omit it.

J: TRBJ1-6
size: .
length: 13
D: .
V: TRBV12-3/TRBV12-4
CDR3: CASSIGTSSPLHF
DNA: TGTGCCAGCAGTATCGGGACGAGTTCACCCCTCCACTTT

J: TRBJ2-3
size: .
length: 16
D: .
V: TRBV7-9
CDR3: CASSFPRASGADTQYF
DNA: TGTGCCAGCAGCTTCCCACGGGCGTCGGGCGCAGATACGCAGTATTTT

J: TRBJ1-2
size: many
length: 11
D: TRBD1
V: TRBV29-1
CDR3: CSVWTGDGYTF
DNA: TGCAGCGTCTGGACAGGGGATGGCTACACCTTC

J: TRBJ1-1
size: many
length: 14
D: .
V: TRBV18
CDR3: CASSPVRGYTEAFF
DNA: TGTGCCAGCTCACCGGTGCGGGGGTACACTGAAGCTTTCTTT

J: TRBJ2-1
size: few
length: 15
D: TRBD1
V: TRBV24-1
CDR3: CATSDPGGSYNEQFF
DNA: TGTGCCACCAGTGATCCAGGGGGCTCCTACAATGAGCAGTTCTTC

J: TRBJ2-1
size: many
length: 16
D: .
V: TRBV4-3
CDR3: CASSQVPDGSYNEQFF
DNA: TGCGCCAGCAGCCAAGTTCCGGACGGCTCCTACAATGAGCAGTTCTTC

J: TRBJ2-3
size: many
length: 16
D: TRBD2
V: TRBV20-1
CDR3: CSARERGLAGTHTQYF
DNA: TGCAGTGCTAGAGAGAGAGGGCTAGCGGGGACTCATACGCAGTATTTT

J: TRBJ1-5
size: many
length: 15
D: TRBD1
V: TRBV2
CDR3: CASRDRGYSNQPQHF
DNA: TGTGCCAGCAGGGACAGGGGCTATAGCAATCAGCCCCAGCATTTT

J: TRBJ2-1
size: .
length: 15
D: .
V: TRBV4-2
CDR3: CASSQELASYNEQFF
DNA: TGTGCCAGCAGCCAAGAACTAGCCTCTTACAATGAGCAGTTCTTC

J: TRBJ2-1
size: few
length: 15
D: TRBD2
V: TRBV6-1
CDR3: CASRETGGPGNEQFF
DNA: TGTGCCAGCAGAGAGACGGGGGGGCCGGGGAATGAGCAGTTCTTC

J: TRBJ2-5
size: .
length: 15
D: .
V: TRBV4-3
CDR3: CASSQEGEGQETQYF
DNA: TGCGCCAGCAGCCAAGAAGGCGAAGGTCAAGAGACCCAGTACTTC

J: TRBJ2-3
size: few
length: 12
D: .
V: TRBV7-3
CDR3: CASSLNADTQYF
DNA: TGTGCCAGCAGCTTAAACGCAGATACGCAGTATTTT

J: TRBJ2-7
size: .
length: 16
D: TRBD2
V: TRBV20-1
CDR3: CSARSLAGPLPYEQYF
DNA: TGCAGTGCTAGGAGTCTAGCGGGGCCCCTTCCCTACGAGCAGTACTTC

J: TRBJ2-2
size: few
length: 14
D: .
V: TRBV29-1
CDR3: CSVGKGWGTGELFF
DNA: TGCAGCGTTGGAAAAGGTTGGGGCACCGGGGAGCTGTTTTTT

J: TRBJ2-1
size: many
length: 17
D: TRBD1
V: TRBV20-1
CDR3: CSARSGVYRGSVEEQFF
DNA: TGCAGTGCTAGAAGTGGGGTGTACAGGGGGTCGGTTGAGGAGCAGTTCTTC

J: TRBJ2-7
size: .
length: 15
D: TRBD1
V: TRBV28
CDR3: CASNPDRGRVSEQYF
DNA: TGTGCCAGCAACCCGGACAGGGGGCGCGTCAGCGAGCAGTACTTC

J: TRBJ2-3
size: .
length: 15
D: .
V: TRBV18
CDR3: CASSPGWEEADTQYF
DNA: TGTGCCAGCTCACCAGGCTGGGAGGAGGCAGATACGCAGTATTTT

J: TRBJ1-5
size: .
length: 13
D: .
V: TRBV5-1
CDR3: CASSVASNQPQHF
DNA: TGCGCCAGCAGTGTGGCGAGCAATCAGCCCCAGCATTTT

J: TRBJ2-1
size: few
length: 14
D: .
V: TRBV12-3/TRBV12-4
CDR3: CASSSSALYNEQFF
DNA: .

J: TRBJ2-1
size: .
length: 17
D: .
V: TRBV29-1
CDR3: CSVEKVWEASSYNEQFF
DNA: TGCAGCGTTGAAAAAGTGTGGGAGGCGAGCTCCTACAATGAGCAGTTCTTC

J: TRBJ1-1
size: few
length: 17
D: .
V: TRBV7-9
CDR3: CASSLVRGHYMNTEAFF
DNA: TGTGCCAGCAGCTTAGTTCGTGGACATTACATGAACACTGAAGCTTTCTTT

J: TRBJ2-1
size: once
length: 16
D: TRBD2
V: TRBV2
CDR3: CASSEQGGLAANRQFF
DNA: TGTGCCAGCAGTGAACAGGGAGGACTAGCGGCTAACCGGCAGTTCTTC

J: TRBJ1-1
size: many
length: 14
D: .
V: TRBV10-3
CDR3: CAISEWGADTEAFF
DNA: TGTGCCATCAGTGAGTGGGGGGCGGACACTGAAGCTTTCTTT